This T cell receptor beta chain was identified in a study of cytomegalovirus exposure and HLA in healthy donors. The CDR3 is made up of 13 amino acids. The germline gives CDR1 SGHVS, CDR2 FNYEAQ. Trimming shortened V by 5 bases and J by 11 bases, and 13 bases separated the two germline ends. The primer mix had 60 Vbeta and 13 Jbeta primers. Libraries were prepared by immunoSEQ multiplex PCR; TCRdb keeps only in-frame clonotypes and omits some of them. The sample shows about 82,000 clones, approximately 80% of them seen only once. The receptor was isolated from an older man in good health and CMV-seropositive. The sequenced sample was PBMCs. V gene TRBV7-6 combines with J gene TRBJ2-6; TRBD2 might be the D (5 bases). The CDR3 loop reads CASSPGVRDVLTF. The CDR3 DNA reads TGTGCCAGCAGCCCCGGGGTCCGAGACGTCCTGACTTTC. Full variable domain (missing parts from reference TRBV7-6 and TRBJ2-6): GAGVSQSPRYKVTKRGQDVALRCDPISGHVSLYWYRQALGQGPEFLTYFNYEAQQDKSGLPNDRFSAERPEGSISTLTIQRTEQRDSAMYRCASSPGVRDVLTFGAGSRLTVL.